The TCR beta chain described here comes from a study of cytomegalovirus exposure and HLA in healthy donors. Study overall: The Caucasian-associated ancestry cluster held less than 85% of a few hundred genotyped donors.

With respect to this clone: Antigen specificity is unknown.

The PCR was carried out with 60 Vbeta primers and 13 Jbeta primers. Authors' processing steps: Among the unique TCR beta chains that a later analysis counted, about 81 million in all, around 11 million were shared. Assay used: immunoSEQ multiplex PCR; TCRdb lists only in-frame clones, some missing. D and trimming were read from the DNA, whereas the V and J calls and clone size are those reported in that table. The listing records roughly 190,000 clones. V was pared by 2 bases and J by 4 bases, with 10 bases of the junction left unmatched. This CDR3 region has 16 residues. Germline values: CDR1 LNHNV, CDR2 YYDKDF (reference sequence). Study-wide results and caveats: Researchers had no immune exposure information except CMV serostatus available. Segments of the TCR beta V type were, in most cases, productive about 87% or about 30% of the time in an earlier analysis.

The source material was PBMCs. The clonotype comes from a woman aged 18-35 years in good health and CMV-seropositive. The gene calls are TRBV15 and TRBJ2-7; TRBD2 matches at 8 bases. The CDR3 bases are TGTGCCACCAGCAGACCACCCAGCGGGAGAGTGTACGAGCAGTACTTC. Translated, it gives CATSRPPSGRVYEQYF.